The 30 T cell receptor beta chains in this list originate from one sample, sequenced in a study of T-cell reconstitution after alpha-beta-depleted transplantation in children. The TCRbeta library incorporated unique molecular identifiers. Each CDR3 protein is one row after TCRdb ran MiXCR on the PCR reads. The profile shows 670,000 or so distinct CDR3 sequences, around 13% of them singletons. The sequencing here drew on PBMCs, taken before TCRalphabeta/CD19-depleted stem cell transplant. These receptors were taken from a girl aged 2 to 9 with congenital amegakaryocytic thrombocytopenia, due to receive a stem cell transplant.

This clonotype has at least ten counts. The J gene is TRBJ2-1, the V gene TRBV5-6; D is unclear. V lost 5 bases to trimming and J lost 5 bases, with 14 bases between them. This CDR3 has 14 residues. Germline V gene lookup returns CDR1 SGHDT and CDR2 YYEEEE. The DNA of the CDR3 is TGTGCCAGCAGTCCCCGAAGGAACCACAATGAGCAGTTCTTC. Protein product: CASSPRRNHNEQFF.

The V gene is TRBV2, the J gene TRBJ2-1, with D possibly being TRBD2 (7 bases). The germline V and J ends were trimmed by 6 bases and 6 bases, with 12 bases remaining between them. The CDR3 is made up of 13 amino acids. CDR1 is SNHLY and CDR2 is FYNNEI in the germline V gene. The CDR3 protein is CASRRGAPNEQFF. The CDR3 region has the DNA TGTGCCAGCAGACGGGGGGCGCCCAATGAGCAGTTCTTC.

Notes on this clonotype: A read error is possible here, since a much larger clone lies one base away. CDR3 sequence: CASSSWGEQYF. CDR3 nucleotide sequence: TGTGCCAGCAGCTCCTGGGGGGAGCAGTACTTC. The J gene is TRBJ2-7, the V gene TRBV7-9, with D possibly called TRBD1 or TRBD2 (5 bases each). The CDR3 has 11 residues. Trimming removed 4 bases from V and 7 bases from J, with 8 bases in between. Germline CDR1 and CDR2: SEHNR and FQNEAQ (reference sequence).

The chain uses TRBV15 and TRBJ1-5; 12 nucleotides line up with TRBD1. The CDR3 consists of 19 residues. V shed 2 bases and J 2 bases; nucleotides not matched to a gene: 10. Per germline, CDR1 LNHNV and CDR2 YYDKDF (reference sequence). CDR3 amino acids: CATSRNPGQGAQGNQPQHF. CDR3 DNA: TGTGCCACCAGCAGAAACCCGGGACAGGGGGCGCAAGGCAATCAGCCCCAGCATTTT.

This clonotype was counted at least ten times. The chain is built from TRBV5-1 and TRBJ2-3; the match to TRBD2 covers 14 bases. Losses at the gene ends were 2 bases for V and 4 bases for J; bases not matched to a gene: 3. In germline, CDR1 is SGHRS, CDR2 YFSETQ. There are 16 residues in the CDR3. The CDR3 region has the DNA TGCGCCAGCAGCTTTAGACTAGCGGGAGGGCCAGATACGCAGTATTTT. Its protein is CASSFRLAGGPDTQYF.

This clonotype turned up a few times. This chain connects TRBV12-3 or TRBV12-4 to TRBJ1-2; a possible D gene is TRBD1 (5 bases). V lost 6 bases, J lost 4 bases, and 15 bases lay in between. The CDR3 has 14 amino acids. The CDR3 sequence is CASSQDGQPYGYTF. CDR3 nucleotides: TGTGCCAGCAGCCAAGACGGACAACCCTATGGCTACACCTTC.

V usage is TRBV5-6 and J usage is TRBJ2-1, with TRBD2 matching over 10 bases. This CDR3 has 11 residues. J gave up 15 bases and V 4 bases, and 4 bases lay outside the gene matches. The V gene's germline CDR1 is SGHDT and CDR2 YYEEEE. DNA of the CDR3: TGTGCCAGCAGCGGGACTAGCGCAGCGTTCTTC. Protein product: CASSGTSAAFF. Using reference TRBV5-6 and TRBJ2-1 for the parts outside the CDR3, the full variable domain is DAGVTQSPTHLIKTRGQQVTLRCSPKSGHDTVSWYQQALGQGPQFIFQYYEEEERQRGNFPDRFSGHQFPNYSSELNVNALLLGDSALYLCASSGTSAAFFGPGTRLTVL.

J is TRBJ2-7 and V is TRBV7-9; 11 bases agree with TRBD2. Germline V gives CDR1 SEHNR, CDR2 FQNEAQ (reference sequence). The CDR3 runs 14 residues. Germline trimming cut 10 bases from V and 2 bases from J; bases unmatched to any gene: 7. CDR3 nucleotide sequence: TGTGCCACCGATAGCGGGAGGGTCCCCTACGAGCAGTACTTC. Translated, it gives CATDSGRVPYEQYF.

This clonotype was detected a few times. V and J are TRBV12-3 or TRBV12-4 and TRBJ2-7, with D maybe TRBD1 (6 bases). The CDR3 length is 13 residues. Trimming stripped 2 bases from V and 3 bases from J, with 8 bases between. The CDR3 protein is CASSLIRGYEQYF. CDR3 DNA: TGTGCCAGCAGTTTAATCAGGGGCTACGAGCAGTACTTC.

Here the CDR3 DNA reads TGTGCCAGCAGTGGCCGAGCGTGGGCCGCCTACAATGAGCAGTTCTTC. Protein product: CASSGRAWAAYNEQFF. This chain uses TRBV25-1 with TRBJ2-1; D remains unclear. V was trimmed by 4 bases and J by 2 bases, leaving 15 bases between them. Germline lookup yields CDR1 MGHDK and CDR2 SYGVNS. The CDR3 consists of 16 residues.

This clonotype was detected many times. CDR3 protein: CSARDRIKSHYGYTF. Here the CDR3 DNA reads TGCAGTGCTCGGGACAGAATTAAATCACACTATGGCTACACCTTC. This chain joins TRBV20-1 and TRBJ1-2, with TRBD1 matching 7 bases. Germline assignment: CDR1 DFQATT and CDR2 SNEGSKA (reference sequence). The CDR3 extends over 15 amino acids. Trimming at V came to 5 bases and at J to 3 bases, leaving 12 bases not matched to a gene.

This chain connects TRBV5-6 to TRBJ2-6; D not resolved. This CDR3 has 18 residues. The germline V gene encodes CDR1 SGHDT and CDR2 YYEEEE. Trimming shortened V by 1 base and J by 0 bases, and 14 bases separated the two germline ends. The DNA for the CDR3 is TGTGCCAGCAGCTTGTTTGGAACGATGGGCTCTGGGGCCAACGTCCTGACTTTC. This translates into CASSLFGTMGSGANVLTF.

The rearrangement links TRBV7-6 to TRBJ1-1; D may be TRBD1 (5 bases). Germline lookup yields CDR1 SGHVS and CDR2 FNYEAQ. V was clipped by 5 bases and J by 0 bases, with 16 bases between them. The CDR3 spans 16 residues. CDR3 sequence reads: CASSLPGAGMNTEAFF. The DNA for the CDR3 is TGTGCCAGCAGCCTCCCCGGGGCAGGCATGAACACTGAAGCTTTCTTT.

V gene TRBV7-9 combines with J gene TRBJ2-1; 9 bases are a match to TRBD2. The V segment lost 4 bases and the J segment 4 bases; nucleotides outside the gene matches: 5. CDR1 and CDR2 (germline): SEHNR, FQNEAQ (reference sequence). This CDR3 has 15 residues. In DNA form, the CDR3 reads TGTGCCAGCAGCTGGACTAGCGACACTTACAATGAGCAGTTCTTC. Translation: CASSWTSDTYNEQFF.

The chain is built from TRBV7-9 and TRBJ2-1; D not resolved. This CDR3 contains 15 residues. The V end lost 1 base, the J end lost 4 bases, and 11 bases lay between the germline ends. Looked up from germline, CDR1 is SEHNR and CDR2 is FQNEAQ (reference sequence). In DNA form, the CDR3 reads TGTGCCAGCAGCTTAGGACACGCTTCTTACAATGAGCAGTTCTTC. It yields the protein CASSLGHASYNEQFF. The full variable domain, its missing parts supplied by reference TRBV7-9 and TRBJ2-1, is DTGVSQNPRHKITKRGQNVTFRCDPISEHNRLYWYRQTLGQGPEFLTYFQNEAQLEKSRLLSDRFSAERPKGSFSTLEIQRTEQGDSAMYLCASSLGHASYNEQFFGPGTRLTVL.

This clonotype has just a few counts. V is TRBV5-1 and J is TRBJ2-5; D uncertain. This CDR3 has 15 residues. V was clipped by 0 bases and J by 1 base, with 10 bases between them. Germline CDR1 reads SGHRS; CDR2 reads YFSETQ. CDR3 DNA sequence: TGCGCCAGCAGCTTGGCTGGCAATCCCCAAGAGACCCAGTACTTC. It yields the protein CASSLAGNPQETQYF.

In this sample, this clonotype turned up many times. As DNA, the CDR3 is TGTGCCAGCAGTTTAACGTCGGGGAATTTCTTGGGCTACACCTTC. Protein product: CASSLTSGNFLGYTF. The V and J genes are TRBV28 and TRBJ1-2, with D hard to call. This CDR3 spans 15 amino acids. CDR1 and CDR2 (germline): MDHEN, SYDVKM. Trimming left V 2 bases short and J 8 bases short, with 18 bases between.

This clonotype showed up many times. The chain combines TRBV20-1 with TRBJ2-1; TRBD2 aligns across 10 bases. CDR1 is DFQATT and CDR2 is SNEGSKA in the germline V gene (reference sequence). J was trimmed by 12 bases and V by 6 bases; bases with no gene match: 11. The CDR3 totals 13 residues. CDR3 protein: CSARTSGRSGQFF. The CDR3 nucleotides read TGCAGTGCCAGGACTAGCGGTCGCTCGGGGCAGTTCTTC.

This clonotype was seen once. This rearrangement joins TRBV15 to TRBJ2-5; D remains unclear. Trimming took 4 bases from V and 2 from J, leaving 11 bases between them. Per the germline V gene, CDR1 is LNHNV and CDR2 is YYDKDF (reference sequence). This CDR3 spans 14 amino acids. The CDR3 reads CATSTRRLQETQYF. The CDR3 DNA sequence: TGTGCCACCAGCACCCGGCGGCTTCAAGAGACCCAGTACTTC.

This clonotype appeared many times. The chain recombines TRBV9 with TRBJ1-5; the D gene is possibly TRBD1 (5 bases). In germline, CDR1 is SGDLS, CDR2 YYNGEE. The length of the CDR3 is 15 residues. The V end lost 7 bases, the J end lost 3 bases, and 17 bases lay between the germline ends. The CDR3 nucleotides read TGTGCCAGCGAGGCGGGCAGGGAAGACAATCAGCCCCAGCATTTT. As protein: CASEAGREDNQPQHF.

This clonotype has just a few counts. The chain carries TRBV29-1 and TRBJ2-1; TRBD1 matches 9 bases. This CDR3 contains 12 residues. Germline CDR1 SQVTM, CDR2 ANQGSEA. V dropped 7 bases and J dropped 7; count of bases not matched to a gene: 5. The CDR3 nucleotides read TGCAGCGCGGGACAGGGTACAAATGAGCAGTTCTTC. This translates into CSAGQGTNEQFF.

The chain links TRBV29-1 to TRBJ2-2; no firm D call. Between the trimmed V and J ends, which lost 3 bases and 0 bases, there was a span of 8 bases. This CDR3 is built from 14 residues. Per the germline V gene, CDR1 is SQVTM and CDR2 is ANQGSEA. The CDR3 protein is CSVEATSNTGELFF. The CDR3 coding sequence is TGCAGCGTTGAGGCTACTTCGAACACCGGGGAGCTGTTTTTT.

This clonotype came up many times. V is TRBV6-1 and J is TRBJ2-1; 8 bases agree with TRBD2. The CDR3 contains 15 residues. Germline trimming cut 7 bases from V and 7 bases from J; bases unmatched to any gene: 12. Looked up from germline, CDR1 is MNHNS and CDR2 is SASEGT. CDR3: CASTTSGALWNEQFF. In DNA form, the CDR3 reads TGTGCCAGCACCACTAGCGGAGCCCTATGGAATGAGCAGTTCTTC.

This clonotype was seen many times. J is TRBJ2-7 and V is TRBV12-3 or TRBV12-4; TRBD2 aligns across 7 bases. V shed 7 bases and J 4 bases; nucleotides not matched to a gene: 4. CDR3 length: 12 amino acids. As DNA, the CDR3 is TGTGCCAGCACTCCGGGAGGATACGAGCAGTACTTC. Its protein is CASTPGGYEQYF.

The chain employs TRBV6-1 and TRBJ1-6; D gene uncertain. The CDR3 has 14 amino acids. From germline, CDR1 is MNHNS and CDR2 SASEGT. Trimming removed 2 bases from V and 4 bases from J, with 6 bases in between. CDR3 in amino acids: CASSEFSYNSPLHF. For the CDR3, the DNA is TGTGCCAGCAGTGAATTTTCTTATAATTCACCCCTCCACTTT.

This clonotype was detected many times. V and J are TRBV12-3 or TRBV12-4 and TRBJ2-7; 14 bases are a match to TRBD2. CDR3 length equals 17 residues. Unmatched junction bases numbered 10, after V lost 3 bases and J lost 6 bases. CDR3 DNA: TGTGCCAGCAGTTTTTTCTTTGGGACTAGCGGGAGTGGCGAGCAGTACTTC. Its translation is CASSFFFGTSGSGEQYF.

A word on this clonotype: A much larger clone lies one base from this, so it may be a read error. The CDR3, as DNA: TGTGCCATCAAAGCGGGAGTTAGTGATGGGCAGTTCTTC. It is translated as CAIKAGVSDGQFF. The J gene is TRBJ2-1, the V gene TRBV15; 8 nucleotides line up with TRBD2. The CDR3 loop spans 13 amino acids. V was pared by 10 bases and J by 12 bases, with 14 bases of the junction left unmatched. The germline gives CDR1 LNHNV, CDR2 YYDKDF (reference sequence).

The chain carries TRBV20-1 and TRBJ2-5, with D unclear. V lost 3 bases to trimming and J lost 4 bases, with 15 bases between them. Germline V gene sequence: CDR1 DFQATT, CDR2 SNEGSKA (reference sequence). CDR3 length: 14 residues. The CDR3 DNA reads TGCAGTGCTAGGGCCGGGCTCCCGGGAGAGACCCAGTACTTC. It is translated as CSARAGLPGETQYF.

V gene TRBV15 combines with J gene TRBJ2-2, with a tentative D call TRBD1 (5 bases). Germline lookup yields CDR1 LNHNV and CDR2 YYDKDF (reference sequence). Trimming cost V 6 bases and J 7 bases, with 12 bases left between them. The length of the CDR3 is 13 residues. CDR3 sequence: CATRRQSGGELFF. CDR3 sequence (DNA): TGTGCCACCAGGAGACAGTCGGGCGGGGAGCTGTTTTTT.

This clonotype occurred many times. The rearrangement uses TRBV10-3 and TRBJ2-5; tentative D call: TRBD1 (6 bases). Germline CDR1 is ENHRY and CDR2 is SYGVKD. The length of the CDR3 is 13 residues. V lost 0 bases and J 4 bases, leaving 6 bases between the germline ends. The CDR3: CAISESQGETQYF. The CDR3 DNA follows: TGTGCCATCAGTGAGTCACAGGGAGAGACCCAGTACTTC.